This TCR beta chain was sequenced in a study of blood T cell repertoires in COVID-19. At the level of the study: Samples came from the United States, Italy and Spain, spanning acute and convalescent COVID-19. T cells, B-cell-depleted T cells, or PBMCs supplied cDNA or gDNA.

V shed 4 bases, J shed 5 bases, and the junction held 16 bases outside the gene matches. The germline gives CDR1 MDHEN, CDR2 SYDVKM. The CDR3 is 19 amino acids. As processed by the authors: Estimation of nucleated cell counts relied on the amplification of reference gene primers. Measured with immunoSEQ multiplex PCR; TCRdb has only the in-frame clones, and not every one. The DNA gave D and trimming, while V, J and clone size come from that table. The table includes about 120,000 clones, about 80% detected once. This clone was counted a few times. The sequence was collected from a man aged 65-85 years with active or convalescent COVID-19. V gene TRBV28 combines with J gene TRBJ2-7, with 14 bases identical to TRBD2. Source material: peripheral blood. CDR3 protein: CASSSPFTGTSGRIHEQYF. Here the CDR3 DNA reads TGTGCCAGCAGTTCCCCCTTCACGGGGACTAGCGGGAGAATCCACGAGCAGTACTTC.